The present entry profiles one T cell receptor (beta chain) with its context. Germline V gene sequence: CDR1 MNHEY, CDR2 SVGAGI. With V trimmed by 2 bases and J by 5 bases, 3 bases remained unmatched. The CDR3 runs 14 residues. The sample belongs to a study of blood T cell repertoires in COVID-19. Study-level background: Samples taken during acute and convalescent COVID-19 were collected in the United States, Italy and Spain. T cells, B-cell-depleted T cells, or PBMCs supplied cDNA or gDNA.

How the authors handled the data: The assay estimated nucleated cells by amplifying reference gene primers. The table came from immunoSEQ multiplex PCR; TCRdb's copy has only in-frame clones and leaves some out. V and J calls plus clone size are reproduced from that table; the DNA served to infer D and trimming. The sample shows around 270,000 clones, approximately 86% of them seen only once. What was sequenced was peripheral blood. The clonotype comes from a man aged 30 to 39 with active or convalescent COVID-19. The chain couples TRBV6-5 to TRBJ2-7, with TRBD1 matching 10 bases. CDR3 sequence reads: CASSYQGQGDEQYF. CDR3 DNA sequence: TGTGCCAGCAGTTACCAAGGACAGGGGGACGAGCAGTACTTC.